This T cell receptor (beta chain) was identified in a study of blood T cell repertoires in COVID-19. The overall study: Italy, Spain and the United States were the sources of the convalescent and acute COVID-19 samples. In each case, the material was cDNA or gDNA derived from T cells, B-cell-depleted T cells, or PBMCs.

The CDR3 contains 15 residues. Trimming stripped 8 bases from V and 4 bases from J, with 19 bases between. CDR1 is MDHEN and CDR2 is SYDVKM in the germline V gene. Methods used by the authors: Nucleated cell number was recorded as an estimate derived from reference gene primer amplification. The repertoire was sequenced with immunoSEQ multiplex PCR; TCRdb's copy has only in-frame clones and lacks some. That table gives V, J and clone size, and the DNA gave D and trimming. The sample contains roughly 130,000 clones, approximately 79% of which appear only once. The receptor's source is a man in his fifties or sixties with acute or convalescent COVID-19. The V gene is TRBV28, the J gene TRBJ2-3; the D gene is possibly TRBD2 (6 bases). The material sequenced was peripheral blood. The CDR3 DNA is TGTGCCAGCGAGTGGGCGGGACCTGTTTCAGATACGCAGTATTTT. This translates into CASEWAGPVSDTQYF. Complete variable domain (other parts from reference TRBV28 and TRBJ2-3): DVKVTQSSRYLVKRTGEKVFLECVQDMDHENMFWYRQDPGLGLRLIYFSYDVKMKEKGDIPEGYSVSREKKERFSLILESASTNQTSMYLCASEWAGPVSDTQYFGPGTRLTVL.